This is a list of T cell receptor beta chains from one sample in a study of beta chain features in type 1 diabetes. Profiling relied on immunoSEQ multiplex PCR, and the TCRdb table lists in-frame clones only, not all of them. The sample lists a few hundred thousand clones; roughly a tenth were seen once. Sequencing input: central memory CD4+ T cells from blood. These receptors all stem from a young man in good health. CDR3s include the opening cysteine and the closing phenylalanine or tryptophan. Fields, in order: clone size, J gene, V gene, D gene, CDR3 protein, CDR3 DNA. A D gene is named only where the DNA matches it firmly. The size entry is marked missing in some rows and otherwise reads once, few, many or a size class.

>-|TRBJ2-1|TRBV25-1|-
CASSERVGVNEQFF
TGTGCCAGCAGTGAACGGGTAGGGGTGAATGAGCAGTTCTTC
>few|TRBJ2-1|TRBV10-1|-
CASSELQEGGEQFF
TGCGCCAGCAGTGAGTTGCAGGAGGGGGGTGAGCAGTTCTTC
>-|TRBJ1-4|TRBV7-8|-
CASSLYEKLFF
TGTGCCAGCAGCCTCTATGAAAAACTGTTTTTT
>-|TRBJ1-2|TRBV18|-
CASSPEDSYGYTF
TGTGCCAGCTCACCGGAAGATAGCTATGGCTACACCTTC
>many|TRBJ2-3|TRBV6-6|-
CASSFPGGLGDTQYF
TGTGCCAGCAGTTTCCCCGGGGGGCTGGGTGATACGCAGTATTTT
>-|TRBJ2-2|TRBV5-4|-
CASSSGGRAGTGELFF
TGTGCCAGCAGCTCTGGGGGCCGAGCGGGGACCGGGGAGCTGTTTTTT
>-|TRBJ2-7|TRBV6-5|TRBD1
CASSNPGQSSYEQYF
TGTGCCAGCAGCAATCCGGGACAGAGCTCCTACGAGCAGTACTTC
>few|TRBJ2-5|TRBV10-3|TRBD2
CAISLGTSGGQETQYF
TGTGCCATCAGCCTCGGGACTAGCGGGGGCCAAGAGACCCAGTACTTC
>-|TRBJ2-1|TRBV6-5|-
CASSQDFSSYNEQFF
TGTGCCAGCAGTCAAGACTTCAGCTCCTACAATGAGCAGTTCTTC
>-|TRBJ2-7|TRBV7-2|TRBD1
CASSGGWGQGTYEQYF
TGTGCCAGCAGCGGGGGATGGGGACAGGGAACCTACGAGCAGTACTTC
>many|TRBJ2-1|TRBV7-2|-
CASTLNTYNEQFF
TGTGCCAGCACCCTAAATACATACAATGAGCAGTTCTTC
>few|TRBJ2-7|TRBV4-1|-
CASSPVGAGISYEQYF
TGCGCCAGCAGCCCCGTGGGTGCCGGGATATCCTACGAGCAGTACTTC
>few|TRBJ2-5|TRBV5-1|-
CASSLAGFTREETQYF
TGCGCCAGCAGCTTGGCCGGGTTCACTCGGGAGGAGACCCAGTACTTC
>few|TRBJ2-1|TRBV4-3|TRBD2
CASSPAGTSGGNEQFF
TGCGCCAGCAGCCCCGCCGGGACTAGCGGGGGCAATGAGCAGTTCTTC
>few|TRBJ2-7|TRBV18|-
CASSPVDRASHDEQYF
TGTGCCAGCTCACCAGTGGATCGAGCTAGCCACGACGAGCAGTACTTC
>-|TRBJ2-2|TRBV6-5|-
CAGQDSNTGELFF
TGTGCCGGGCAGGATAGCAACACCGGGGAGCTGTTTTTT
>many|TRBJ2-3|TRBV7-9|-
CASSLGLSTDTQYF
TGTGCCAGCAGCTTAGGGCTGAGCACAGATACGCAGTATTTT
>-|TRBJ2-5|TRBV7-2|-
CASSLVGGWGETQYF
TGTGCCAGCAGCTTAGTAGGCGGTTGGGGAGAGACCCAGTACTTC
>few|TRBJ2-7|TRBV7-9|TRBD1
CASSWGQYPYEQYF
TGTGCCAGCAGCTGGGGACAGTACCCCTACGAGCAGTACTTC
>-|TRBJ2-1|TRBV5-6|-
CASSFGGIYDNEQFF
TGTGCCAGCAGCTTTGGGGGAATTTATGACAATGAGCAGTTCTTC
>-|TRBJ2-7|TRBV30|TRBD2
CAWSRAGGGEQYF
TGTGCCTGGAGCCGAGCGGGAGGGGGCGAGCAGTACTTC
>few|TRBJ2-1|TRBV11-2|TRBD2
CASSLSLAGTYNEQFF
TGTGCCAGCAGCTTAAGTCTAGCGGGGACCTACAATGAGCAGTTCTTC
>few|TRBJ2-2|TRBV6-1|TRBD2
CASSESWTRNTGELFF
TGTGCCAGCAGTGAATCCTGGACTAGAAACACCGGGGAGCTGTTTTTT
>-|TRBJ1-2|TRBV18|-
CASSAGDRGYTF
TGTGCCAGCTCGGCGGGGGATCGTGGCTACACCTTC
>few|TRBJ2-1|TRBV6-5|-
CASTRDVGGEQFF
TGTGCCAGCACGAGGGACGTAGGTGGTGAGCAGTTCTTC
>-|TRBJ2-3|TRBV18|TRBD1
CASSPWDRSTDTQYF
TGTGCCAGCTCACCGTGGGACAGAAGCACAGATACGCAGTATTTT
>many|TRBJ1-1|TRBV14|-
CASSPIRQGYTEAFF
TGTGCCAGCAGCCCGATCCGGCAGGGCTACACTGAAGCTTTCTTT
>-|TRBJ2-7|TRBV15|-
CATSRDEGYEQYF
TGTGCCACCAGTCGAGACGAGGGCTACGAGCAGTACTTC
>many|TRBJ2-1|TRBV2|TRBD2
CASSVLTSDNEQFF
TGTGCCAGCAGTGTGTTAACTAGCGACAATGAGCAGTTCTTC
>many|TRBJ2-1|TRBV2|TRBD2
CASSEDSGTREQFF
TGTGCCAGCAGTGAGGATAGCGGGACACGAGAGCAGTTCTTC
>few|TRBJ2-5|TRBV7-2|-
CVSSLQGRQETQYF
TGTGTCAGCAGCTTGCAGGGCCGCCAAGAGACCCAGTACTTC
>-|TRBJ2-3|TRBV7-9|-
CASSLAWGTDTQYF
TGTGCCAGCAGCTTAGCGTGGGGCACAGATACGCAGTATTTT